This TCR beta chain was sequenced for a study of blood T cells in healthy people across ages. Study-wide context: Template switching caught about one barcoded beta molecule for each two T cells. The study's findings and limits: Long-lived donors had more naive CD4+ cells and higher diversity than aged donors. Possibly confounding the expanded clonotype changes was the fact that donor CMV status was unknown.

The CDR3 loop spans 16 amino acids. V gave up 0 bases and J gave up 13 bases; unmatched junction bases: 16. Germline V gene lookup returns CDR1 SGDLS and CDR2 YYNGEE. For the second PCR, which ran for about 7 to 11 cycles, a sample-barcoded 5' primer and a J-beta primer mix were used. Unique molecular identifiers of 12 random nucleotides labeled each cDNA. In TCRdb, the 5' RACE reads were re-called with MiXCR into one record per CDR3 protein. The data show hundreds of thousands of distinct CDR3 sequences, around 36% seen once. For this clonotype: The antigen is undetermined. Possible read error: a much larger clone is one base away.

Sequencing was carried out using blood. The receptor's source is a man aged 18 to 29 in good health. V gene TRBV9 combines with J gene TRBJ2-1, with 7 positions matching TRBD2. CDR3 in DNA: TGTGCCAGCAGCGTAGGGGTTGCGGGGGACCAAGAGACCCAGTTCTTC. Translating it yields CASSVGVAGDQETQFF. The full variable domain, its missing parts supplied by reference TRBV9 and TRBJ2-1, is DSGVTQTPKHLITATGQRVTLRCSPRSGDLSVYWYQQSLDQGLQFLIQYYNGEERAKGNILERFSAQQFPDLHSELNLSSLELGDSALYFCASSVGVAGDQETQFFGPGTRLTVL.